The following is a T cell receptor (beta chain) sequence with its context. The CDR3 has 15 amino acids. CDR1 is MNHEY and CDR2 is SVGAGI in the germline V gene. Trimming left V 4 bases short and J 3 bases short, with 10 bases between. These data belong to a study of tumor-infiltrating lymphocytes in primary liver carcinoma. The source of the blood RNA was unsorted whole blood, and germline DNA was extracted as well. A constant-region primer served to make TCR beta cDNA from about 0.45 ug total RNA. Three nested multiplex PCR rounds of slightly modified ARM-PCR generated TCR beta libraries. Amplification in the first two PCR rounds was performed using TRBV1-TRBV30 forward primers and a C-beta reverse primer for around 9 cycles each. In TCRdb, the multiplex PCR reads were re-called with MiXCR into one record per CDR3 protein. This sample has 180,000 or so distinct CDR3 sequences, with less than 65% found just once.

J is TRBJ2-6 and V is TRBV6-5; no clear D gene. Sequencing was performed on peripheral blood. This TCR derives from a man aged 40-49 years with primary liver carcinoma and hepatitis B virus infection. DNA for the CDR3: TGTGCCAGCAGTTCCCGGTCGGGTGGGGCCAACGTCCTGACTTTC. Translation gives CASSSRSGGANVLTF.